This T cell receptor beta chain was captured by sequencing in a study of T cells in Graves' hyperthyroidism and ophthalmopathy. Overall study results and limits: Peripheral blood also featured most of the thyroid clonotypes expanded above 0.001.

Preceding any ophthalmopathy symptoms, the blood sample dates from first hyperthyroidism diagnosis. Fresh peripheral blood, 8 to 10 ml, was the source of the PBMCs. The CDR3 sequence is 14 residues long. Trimming cost V 3 bases and J 5 bases, with 13 bases left between them. The germline gives CDR1 LNHDA, CDR2 SQIVND (reference sequence). This clonotype has at least ten counts. The antigen is undetermined. Amplification targeted TCR beta CDR3 regions from RNA transcripts. Researchers ran a first-round RT-PCR on the TCR CDR3 using the HTBI primer set. Using its own MiXCR run on the multiplex PCR reads, TCRdb lists one record per CDR3 protein. The sample yields around 700,000 distinct CDR3 sequences, around 20% seen once.

The rearrangement joins TRBV19 to TRBJ1-1, with D unresolved. Sequencing was performed on blood. The source of this sequence is a woman in her 50s with Graves' hyperthyroidism that later progressed to Graves' ophthalmopathy. CDR3 sequence (DNA): TGTGCCAGTAGTATTCGGGATACCGATACTGAAGCTTTCTTT. Translation gives CASSIRDTDTEAFF.